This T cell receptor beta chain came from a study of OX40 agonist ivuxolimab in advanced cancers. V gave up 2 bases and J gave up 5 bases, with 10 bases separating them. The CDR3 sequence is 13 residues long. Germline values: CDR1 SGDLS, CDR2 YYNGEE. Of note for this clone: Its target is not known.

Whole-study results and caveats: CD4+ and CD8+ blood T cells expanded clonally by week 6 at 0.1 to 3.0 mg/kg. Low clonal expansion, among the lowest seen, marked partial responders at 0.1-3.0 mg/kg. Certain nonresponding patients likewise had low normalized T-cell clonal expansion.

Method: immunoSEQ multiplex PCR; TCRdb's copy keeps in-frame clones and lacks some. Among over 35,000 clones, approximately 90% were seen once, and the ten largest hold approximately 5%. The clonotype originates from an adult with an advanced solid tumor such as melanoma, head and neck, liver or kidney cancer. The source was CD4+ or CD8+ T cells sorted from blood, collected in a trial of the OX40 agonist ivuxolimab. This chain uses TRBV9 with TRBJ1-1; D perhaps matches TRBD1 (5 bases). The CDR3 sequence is CASSVTWGTEAFF. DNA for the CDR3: TGTGCCAGCAGCGTGACGTGGGGGACTGAAGCTTTCTTT.